This T cell receptor beta chain stems from a study of cytomegalovirus exposure and HLA in healthy donors. PCR was performed using 60 Vbeta and 13 Jbeta primers. TCRdb's copy holds only in-frame clones and misses some; the assay was immunoSEQ multiplex PCR. The table lists about 150,000 clones, 65% to 85% of them singletons. Regarding this clone: Its antigen is as yet unknown.

Study findings and constraints: Later analysis found that TCR beta chains associated with HLA were more clonally expanded than other, equally common chains.

The clonotype comes from a male donor in good health and CMV-seropositive. Material for sequencing was PBMCs.

The CDR3 is CASSQVRTGLITF. The CDR3 nucleotides read TGTGCCAGCAGCCAAGTTAGGACAGGGTTGATCACCTTC. J is TRBJ1-2 and V is TRBV14; 8 nucleotides match TRBD1. V gave up 1 base and J gave up 13 bases; unmatched junction bases: 8. CDR3 size: 13 residues. Germline V gives CDR1 SGHDN, CDR2 FVKESK.